Below, one T cell receptor beta chain is given with its context. The antigen remains unidentified. The data belong to a study of blood T cells in healthy people across ages. Findings and caveats of the study: Total diversity from one million sequenced T cells was likely underestimated.

The length of the CDR3 is 16 residues. The V end lost 4 bases, the J end lost 2 bases, and 15 bases lay between the germline ends. Per germline, CDR1 MGHDK and CDR2 SYGVNS. Using a J-beta primer mix together with a sample-barcoded 5' primer, a second PCR was run for about 6 to 12 cycles. MiXCR, run by TCRdb on the 5' RACE reads, gives a single entry per CDR3 protein. The sample holds about 640,000 distinct CDR3 sequences, around 41% seen once. Donors gave roughly 10 milliliters of peripheral blood apiece. The clonotype was recovered from a man older than 75 in good health. The V and J genes are TRBV25-1 and TRBJ2-1; D is ambiguous. Sequencing was done on a sample of blood. The CDR3 nucleotides are TGTGCCAGCAGTGGGAGAGGTGACCACACCTACAATGAGCAGTTCTTC. This codes for CASSGRGDHTYNEQFF.